The 15 T cell receptor beta chains given below trace back to one sample, sequenced in a study of shared clonotypes between healthy human individuals. This table comes from immunoSEQ multiplex PCR, and its TCRdb copy is limited to in-frame clones, with some not included. The data show hundreds of thousands of clones, less than 85% seen once. The sample was memory CD4+ T cells sorted from blood. The subset here: CD45RA-negative fraction. The origin of the receptors is a man aged 25 to 40 in good health.

The V gene is TRBV28, the J gene TRBJ2-5, with D perhaps being TRBD1 or TRBD2 (5 bases each). This CDR3 has 13 residues. The V gene's germline CDR1 is MDHEN and CDR2 SYDVKM. Trimming left V 2 bases short and J 5 bases short, with 9 bases between. The CDR3 DNA sequence: TGTGCCAGCAGTTTAGGGGACCTGGAGACCCAGTACTTC. This gives the protein CASSLGDLETQYF.

This chain connects TRBV6-6 to TRBJ2-7; no clear D gene. This CDR3 has 15 amino acids. Trimming pared 5 bases from V and 0 bases from J, leaving 14 bases between. CDR1 is MNHNY, CDR2 SVGAGI, per germline (reference sequence). As DNA, the CDR3 is TGTGCCAGCAGTCTCCTGGGTCAGAGCTCCTACGAGCAGTACTTC. It yields the protein CASSLLGQSSYEQYF.

This clone was detected only a few times. The chain combines TRBV5-5 with TRBJ1-5, with D tentatively TRBD1 (5 bases). This CDR3 comprises 18 residues. V was pared by 4 bases and J by 3 bases, with 23 bases between. Germline CDR1 SGHKS, CDR2 YYEKEE (reference sequence). Here the CDR3 DNA reads TGTGCCAGCAGCGTCAGCTTAGCAGGGTTAGGGAACAATCAGCCCCAGCATTTT. This translates into CASSVSLAGLGNNQPQHF.

The chain has TRBV5-6 and TRBJ2-6, with D possibly matching TRBD1 (6 bases). Germline assignment: CDR1 SGHDT and CDR2 YYEEEE. The CDR3 runs to 16 residues. The V end lost 4 bases, the J end lost 2 bases, and 13 bases lay between the germline ends. This CDR3 reads CASSRRGNPGANVLTF. DNA of the CDR3: TGTGCCAGCAGCCGAAGGGGGAACCCTGGGGCCAACGTCCTGACTTTC.

Comment on this clone: At one boundary the junction diverges from the germline segment, which might be a read error. This chain joins TRBV10-3 and TRBJ2-1, with TRBD2 matching 7 bases. Germline-derived CDR1 and CDR2 are ENHRY and SYGVKD. The CDR3 covers 13 residues. The CDR3 here is CAISREGYSEQFF. The CDR3 bases are TGTGCCATTTCCAGGGAGGGCTACAGTGAGCAGTTCTTC.

This chain links TRBV2 with TRBJ2-7; tentatively, D is TRBD2 (6 bases). Germline assignment: CDR1 SNHLY and CDR2 FYNNEI. The CDR3 covers 15 residues. V lost 3 bases and J 4 bases, leaving 16 bases between the germline ends. CDR3 protein: CASSDWGVQPYEQYF. The CDR3 DNA follows: TGTGCCAGCAGTGATTGGGGGGTTCAACCTTACGAGCAGTACTTC.

The V gene is TRBV2, the J gene TRBJ2-2, with 8 bases matching TRBD2. This CDR3 is built from 16 residues. With 6 bases clipped from V and 2 bases from J, the junction kept 8 bases outside the gene matches. Germline CDR1 is SNHLY and CDR2 is FYNNEI. CDR3 sequence reads: CASRRALADNTGELFF. CDR3 DNA: TGTGCCAGCAGGAGGGCACTAGCGGACAACACCGGGGAGCTGTTTTTT.

The J gene is TRBJ1-2, the V gene TRBV28; D remains unclear. Per germline, CDR1 MDHEN and CDR2 SYDVKM. The V end was cut by 5 bases, the J end by 4 bases, with 11 bases between. The CDR3 has 13 amino acids. The CDR3 is CASSLPETYGYTF. CDR3 nucleotide sequence: TGTGCCAGCAGTCTTCCTGAGACCTATGGCTACACCTTC.

Details on this clone: The junction departs from the called germline gene at one end, perhaps through a read error. The chain has TRBV29-1 and TRBJ2-1; D possibly uses TRBD1 or TRBD2 (5 bases each). This CDR3 comprises 14 residues. From germline, CDR1 is SQVTM and CDR2 ANQGSEA. The CDR3 bases are TGCAGCGTGGAAGTTAATAGGGACGACAATGAGCAGTTCTTC. It is translated as CSVEVNRDDNEQFF.

This chain connects TRBV5-1 to TRBJ2-7; 7 positions agree with TRBD2. With 3 bases clipped from V and 0 bases from J, the junction kept 9 bases outside the gene matches. This CDR3 region has 16 residues. From germline, CDR1 is SGHRS and CDR2 YFSETQ. For the CDR3, the DNA is TGCGCCAGCAGCTCTCGGAGCGGGATCAACTCCTACGAGCAGTACTTC. Encoded protein: CASSSRSGINSYEQYF.

The V gene is TRBV10-3, the J gene TRBJ2-5; 8 bases match TRBD2. CDR3 length: 14 amino acids. Germline-derived CDR1 and CDR2 are ENHRY and SYGVKD. V trimming: 8 bases; J trimming: 4 bases; junction bases outside the gene matches: 9. The CDR3 sequence: CAIGRAGEAETQYF. The CDR3 bases are TGTGCCATCGGCCGAGCGGGGGAGGCAGAGACCCAGTACTTC.

The J gene is TRBJ2-7, the V gene TRBV15; the D gene could be TRBD1 or TRBD2 (5 bases each). Germline values: CDR1 LNHNV, CDR2 YYDKDF (reference sequence). With 1 base removed from V and 6 bases from J, the gap between germline ends came to 13 bases. This CDR3 is 14 amino acids long. As DNA, the CDR3 is TGTGCCACCAGCAGAGGGGACGCCGTCGGCGAGCAGTACTTC. It encodes CATSRGDAVGEQYF.

This chain connects TRBV10-3 to TRBJ1-3; D is undetermined. CDR1 is ENHRY and CDR2 is SYGVKD in the germline V gene. The CDR3 is 14 amino acids. V lost 2 bases and J lost 1, with 6 bases in between. The CDR3 coding sequence is TGTGCCATCAGTGAGCCCGGATCTGGAAACACCATATATTTT. Its translation is CAISEPGSGNTIYF.

V is TRBV19 and J is TRBJ2-1; maybe TRBD2 (6 bases). CDR1 and CDR2 from the germline V gene are LNHDA and SQIVND (reference sequence). Trimming took 3 bases from V and 14 from J, leaving 14 bases between them. The CDR3 extends over 12 amino acids. CDR3 residues: CASSIYGGRKFF. CDR3 DNA sequence: TGTGCCAGTAGTATTTACGGAGGGAGAAAGTTCTTC.

The chain carries TRBV19 and TRBJ2-1; D gene unclear. Trimming shortened V by 5 bases and J by 8 bases, and 13 bases separated the two germline ends. There are 13 residues in the CDR3. Germline CDR1 LNHDA, CDR2 SQIVND (reference sequence). This CDR3 reads CASSSWVVDEQFF. The CDR3, as DNA: TGTGCCAGTAGTTCGTGGGTCGTGGATGAGCAGTTCTTC. Variable domain in full (rest from reference TRBV19 and TRBJ2-1): DGGITQSPKYLFRKEGQNVTLSCEQNLNHDAMYWYRQDPGQGLRLIYYSQIVNDFQKGDIAEGYSVSREKKESFPLTVTSAQKNPTAFYLCASSSWVVDEQFFGPGTRLTVL.